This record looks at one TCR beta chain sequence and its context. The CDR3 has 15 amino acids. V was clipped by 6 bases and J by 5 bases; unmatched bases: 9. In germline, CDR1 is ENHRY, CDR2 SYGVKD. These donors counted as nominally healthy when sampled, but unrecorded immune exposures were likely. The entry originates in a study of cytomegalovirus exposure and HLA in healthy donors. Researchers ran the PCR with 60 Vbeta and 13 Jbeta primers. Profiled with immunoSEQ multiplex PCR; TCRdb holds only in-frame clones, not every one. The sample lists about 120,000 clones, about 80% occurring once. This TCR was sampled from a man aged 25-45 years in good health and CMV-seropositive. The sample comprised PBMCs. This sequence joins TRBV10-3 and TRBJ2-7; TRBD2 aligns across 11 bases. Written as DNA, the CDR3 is TGTGCCATCAGGGAGGTAGCGGGAGGGCTGAACGAGCAGTACTTC. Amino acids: CAIREVAGGLNEQYF.